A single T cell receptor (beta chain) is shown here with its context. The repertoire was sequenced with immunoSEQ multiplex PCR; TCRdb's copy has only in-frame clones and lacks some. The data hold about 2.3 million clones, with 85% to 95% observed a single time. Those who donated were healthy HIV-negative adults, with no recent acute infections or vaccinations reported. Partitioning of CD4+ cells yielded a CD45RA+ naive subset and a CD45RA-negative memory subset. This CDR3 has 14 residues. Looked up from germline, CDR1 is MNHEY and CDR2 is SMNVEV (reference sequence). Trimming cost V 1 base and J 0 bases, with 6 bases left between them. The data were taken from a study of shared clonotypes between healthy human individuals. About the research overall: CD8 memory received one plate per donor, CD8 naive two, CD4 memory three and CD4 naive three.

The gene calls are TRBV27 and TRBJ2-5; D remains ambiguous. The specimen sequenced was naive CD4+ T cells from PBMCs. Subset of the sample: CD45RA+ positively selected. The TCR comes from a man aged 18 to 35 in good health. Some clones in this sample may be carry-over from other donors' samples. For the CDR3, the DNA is TGTGCCAGCAGTTTATATCGGTACCAAGAGACCCAGTACTTC. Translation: CASSLYRYQETQYF.